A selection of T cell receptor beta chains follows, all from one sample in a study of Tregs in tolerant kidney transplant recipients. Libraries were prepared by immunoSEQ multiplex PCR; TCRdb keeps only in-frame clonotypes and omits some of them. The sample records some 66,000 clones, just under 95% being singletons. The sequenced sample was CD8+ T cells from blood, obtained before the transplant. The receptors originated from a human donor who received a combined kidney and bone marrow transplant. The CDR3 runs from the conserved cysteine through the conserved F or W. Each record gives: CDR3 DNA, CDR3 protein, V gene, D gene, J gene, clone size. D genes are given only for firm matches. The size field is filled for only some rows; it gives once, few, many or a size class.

TGCGCCAGCAGCCAAGCCGGGACAGGGGGCATCGCGCTATATGGCTACACCTTC,CASSQAGTGGIALYGYTF,TRBV4-1,TRBD1,TRBJ1-2,-
TGTGCCAGCAGCTTAGCGGCGGGGGGATCCACAGATACGCAGTATTTT,CASSLAAGGSTDTQYF,TRBV11-3,TRBD2,TRBJ2-3,-
TGTGCCAGCAGCGCCACTACAGGGAGAGTGGAGACCCAGTACTTC,CASSATTGRVETQYF,TRBV9,-,TRBJ2-5,-
TGTGCCAGCAGCACACAATTGACACCACTCGATATATACAATGAGCAGTTCTTC,CASSTQLTPLDIYNEQFF,TRBV7-2,-,TRBJ2-1,-
TGTGCCAGCAGCGGTAGCGGGGGGGGCAGCACAGATACGCAGTATTTT,CASSGSGGGSTDTQYF,TRBV9,TRBD2,TRBJ2-3,-
TGTGCCAGCAGTGGAGCGGGTATCAGGGGGGATACGCAGTATTTT,CASSGAGIRGDTQYF,TRBV6-1,-,TRBJ2-3,-
TGTGCCAGCAGCTTGGGCGGGACAGGGTATGAAAAACTGTTTTTT,CASSLGGTGYEKLFF,TRBV5-8,TRBD1,TRBJ1-4,-
TGTGCCACTAGTAGCGGGAGGGCCTACGAGCAGTACTTC,CATSSGRAYEQYF,TRBV2,TRBD2,TRBJ2-7,-
TGTGCCAGCAGCGTTGACAGCCCAAGCAATCAGCCCCAGCATTTT,CASSVDSPSNQPQHF,TRBV7-9,-,TRBJ1-5,-
TGTGCCAGCAGCCAGGCTACCGGGACAGACTTCACCGGGGAGCTGTTTTTT,CASSQATGTDFTGELFF,TRBV4-2,TRBD1,TRBJ2-2,once
TGCGCCAGCAGCCAAGAGGGCCGGGGGGGCTCTCCGGAGCAGTTCTTC,CASSQEGRGGSPEQFF,TRBV4-3,TRBD2,TRBJ2-1,-
TGTGCCAGCAGTTTATTCGCGCTAGCTAGTGCCTACGAGCAGTACTTC,CASSLFALASAYEQYF,TRBV28,-,TRBJ2-7,-
TGTGCCAGTAGTATCATCACCTCGAGGATTTACAATGAGCAGTTCTTC,CASSIITSRIYNEQFF,TRBV19,-,TRBJ2-1,-
TGTGCCAGCAGCCTGGGCGGGAGGGGGGCTGGCGATACGCAGTATTTT,CASSLGGRGAGDTQYF,TRBV7-3,TRBD2,TRBJ2-3,few
TGTGCCAGCAGTGAAACAGGGGGGATCGAGCAGTACTTC,CASSETGGIEQYF,TRBV6-1,TRBD1,TRBJ2-7,-
TGTGCCAGTAGTTCAGGGAGCAATCAGCCCCAGCATTTT,CASSSGSNQPQHF,TRBV19,-,TRBJ1-5,once
TGCGCCAGCAGCCAGAGGACAGGGCTGCGCTACGAGCAGTACTTC,CASSQRTGLRYEQYF,TRBV4-3,TRBD1,TRBJ2-7,-
TGTGCCAGCAGTTACTGGCGGGGCGACGAGCAGTACTTC,CASSYWRGDEQYF,TRBV6-5,-,TRBJ2-7,-
TGTGCCAGCAGTTTTTTAGTTACCAATGAGCAGTTCTTC,CASSFLVTNEQFF,TRBV27,-,TRBJ2-1,-
TGTGCCAGCAGCTCCCAGTATGAGCAGTTCTTC,CASSSQYEQFF,TRBV5-6,-,TRBJ2-1,-
TGTGCCAGCAGCTTAGTCGGTGCTAGCACAGATACGCAGTATTTT,CASSLVGASTDTQYF,TRBV7-3,-,TRBJ2-3,-
TGTGCCAGCAGAGGACTAGCGGGAGCCCACCGTGGGCATGAGCAGTTCTTC,CASRGLAGAHRGHEQFF,TRBV2,TRBD2,TRBJ2-1,-
TGTGCCAGCTCACCAGGCTGGGACAGGATATCTGGGGCCAACGTCCTGACTTTC,CASSPGWDRISGANVLTF,TRBV18,TRBD1,TRBJ2-6,once
TGTGCCAGCAGCGGAGCGGGAGATCCCTACGAGCAGTACTTC,CASSGAGDPYEQYF,TRBV9,TRBD2,TRBJ2-7,-
TGTGCCAGCAGCTTAGAACAGGCCTACGAGCAGTACTTC,CASSLEQAYEQYF,TRBV13,-,TRBJ2-7,-
TGCAGCGTTGAGGGACAGGGTATGAACTATGGCTACACCTTC,CSVEGQGMNYGYTF,TRBV29-1,TRBD1,TRBJ1-2,-